A single sample gave rise to the 20 T cell receptor beta chains below, sequenced in a study of blood T cell repertoires in COVID-19. Sequencing was performed with immunoSEQ multiplex PCR; in TCRdb, only in-frame clones are kept and a portion is missing. This repertoire shows around 300,000 clones, 83% found once; its top ten account for 8.5% to 9.5%. The material sequenced was peripheral blood. The receptors come from a woman aged 45-60 years who had recovered from COVID-19.

The chain has TRBV7-3 and TRBJ1-2, with 8 positions matching TRBD1. The CDR3 covers 14 residues. Germline CDR1 and CDR2: SGHTA and FQGTGA. With V trimmed by 3 bases and J by 3 bases, 3 bases remained unmatched. CDR3 bases: TGTGCCAGCAGCTTGGGACAGGACGACTATGGCTACACCTTC. Protein product: CASSLGQDDYGYTF.

This clone was recorded only once. The chain recombines TRBV6-5 with TRBJ1-1; D ambiguous. Germline V gives CDR1 MNHEY, CDR2 SVGAGI. V was clipped by 4 bases and J by 1 base, with 10 bases between them. This CDR3 is 14 amino acids long. CDR3 bases: TGTGCCAGCAGTTGGGCAGTCGGGAACACTGAAGCTTTCTTT. Its protein is CASSWAVGNTEAFF.

This chain connects TRBV9 to TRBJ2-1; TRBD2 matches at 10 bases. CDR1 SGDLS and CDR2 YYNGEE come from the germline V gene. The CDR3 consists of 15 residues. With 0 bases clipped from V and 5 bases from J, the junction kept 2 bases outside the gene matches. The CDR3 loop is CASSVVSGGNNEQFF. The CDR3 coding sequence is TGTGCCAGCAGCGTAGTTAGCGGGGGGAACAATGAGCAGTTCTTC.

The CDR3 DNA follows: TGCGCCAGCAGCTTGTGGGGACAATCCCAAGAGACCCAGTACTTC. Protein sequence: CASSLWGQSQETQYF. This rearrangement joins TRBV5-1 to TRBJ2-5; D is possibly TRBD1 (6 bases). The CDR3 consists of 15 residues. Looked up from germline, CDR1 is SGHRS and CDR2 is YFSETQ. Trimming removed 1 base at V and 1 base at J, with 11 bases between.

This clone was observed once. The chain is built from TRBV27 and TRBJ2-5, with TRBD2 identical over 11 bases. CDR3 length: 15 residues. The ends lost 4 bases at V and 2 bases at J; junction bases unmatched: 3. Germline loops: CDR1 MNHEY, CDR2 SMNVEV (reference sequence). In DNA form, the CDR3 reads TGTGCCAGCAGTTCCCGACTAGCGGGACAAGAGACCCAGTACTTC. This codes for CASSSRLAGQETQYF.

The rearrangement links TRBV5-1 to TRBJ2-1, with TRBD1 identical over 8 bases. Per the germline V gene, CDR1 is SGHRS and CDR2 is YFSETQ. V dropped 4 bases and J dropped 5; count of bases not matched to a gene: 5. This CDR3 region has 14 residues. The CDR3 DNA is TGCGCCAGCAGCCATCAGGGGGCGGACAATGAGCAGTTCTTC. Its translation: CASSHQGADNEQFF.

V is TRBV10-3 and J is TRBJ2-6; 8 bases align to TRBD1. The V gene's germline CDR1 is ENHRY and CDR2 SYGVKD. The CDR3 spans 15 residues. The V segment lost 4 bases and the J segment 7 bases; nucleotides outside the gene matches: 6. CDR3 protein: CAISAPDRAANVLTF. CDR3 nucleotides: TGTGCCATCAGTGCCCCGGACAGGGCAGCCAACGTCCTGACTTTC.

This clone was seen once. The CDR3 protein is CASSFSSGRGNNEQFF. The CDR3 nucleotides read TGTGCCAGCAGTTTTTCTAGCGGGAGGGGCAACAATGAGCAGTTCTTC. The chain is built from TRBV6-5 and TRBJ2-1, with 12 bases matching TRBD2. The V segment lost 4 bases and the J segment 5 bases; nucleotides outside the gene matches: 6. CDR1 MNHEY and CDR2 SVGAGI come from the germline V gene. This CDR3 has 16 residues.

J is TRBJ2-7 and V is TRBV6-6; TRBD1 matches 9 bases. V shed 6 bases, J shed 4 bases, and the junction held 13 bases outside the gene matches. Germline CDR1 and CDR2: MNHNY and SVGAGI (reference sequence). CDR3 size: 16 residues. CDR3 residues: CASRKSNRGREYEQYF. The CDR3 coding sequence is TGTGCCAGCAGAAAATCGAACAGGGGGCGCGAATACGAGCAGTACTTC.

This clone was counted once. The V call is TRBV6-4, the J call TRBJ2-5; TRBD1 aligns across 7 bases. V lost 6 bases and J lost 5; bases outside the gene matches: 0. The germline V gene has CDR1 MRHNA and CDR2 SNTAGT. This CDR3 spans 11 amino acids. CDR3 coding DNA: TGTGCCAGCAGCAGGGGGGAGACCCAGTACTTC. Protein product: CASSRGETQYF.

The rearrangement joins TRBV28 to TRBJ2-1; 8 positions agree with TRBD2. The V gene's germline CDR1 is MDHEN and CDR2 SYDVKM. CDR3 length: 14 residues. Trimming took 2 bases from V and 8 from J; bases not matched to a gene: 5. The CDR3 loop is CASSLTGGEYEQFF. CDR3 sequence (DNA): TGTGCCAGCAGTTTAACCGGGGGGGAGTATGAGCAGTTCTTC.

The chain uses TRBV5-1 and TRBJ2-7, with 9 nucleotides matching TRBD2. The CDR3 length is 14 residues. Germline CDR1 SGHRS, CDR2 YFSETQ. V gave up 5 bases and J gave up 9 bases; unmatched junction bases: 12. Here the CDR3 reads CASRLAGEGARQYF. DNA of the CDR3: TGCGCCAGCAGGTTAGCGGGAGAGGGGGCGAGGCAGTACTTC.

The chain couples TRBV19 to TRBJ2-4, with TRBD1 matching over 8 bases. Looked up from germline, CDR1 is LNHDA and CDR2 is SQIVND (reference sequence). V lost 5 bases to trimming and J lost 0 bases; unmatched junction nucleotides: 6. The CDR3 is 16 residues long. CDR3 in amino acids: CASSATGDIAKNIQYF. The DNA of the CDR3 is TGTGCCAGTAGTGCGACAGGGGACATAGCCAAAAACATTCAGTACTTC. Drawing the rest from reference TRBV19 and TRBJ2-4, the complete variable domain is DGGITQSPKYLFRKEGQNVTLSCEQNLNHDAMYWYRQDPGQGLRLIYYSQIVNDFQKGDIAEGYSVSREKKESFPLTVTSAQKNPTAFYLCASSATGDIAKNIQYFGAGTRLSVL.

J is TRBJ1-6 and V is TRBV27, with 9 bases lining up with TRBD1. The CDR3 is 17 amino acids. The trim removed 4 bases at V and 10 bases at J, leaving 14 bases unmatched. CDR1 is MNHEY, CDR2 SMNVEV, per germline (reference sequence). CDR3 sequence reads: CASSSAPGQGRGSPLHF. The CDR3 DNA follows: TGTGCCAGCAGTTCCGCTCCGGGACAGGGAAGGGGATCACCCCTCCACTTT.

The CDR3 region has the DNA TGTGCCAGCAGTTTGTCCGGGAGCTCCTACAATGAGCAGTTCTTC. Residues: CASSLSGSSYNEQFF. This chain joins TRBV28 and TRBJ2-1, with a possible D match to TRBD2 (6 bases). Germline values: CDR1 MDHEN, CDR2 SYDVKM. This CDR3 has 15 amino acids. V shed 3 bases and J shed 0 bases, with 9 bases lying between them.

This sequence joins TRBV2 and TRBJ1-1; 7 positions match TRBD1. Unmatched junction bases numbered 5, after V lost 1 base and J lost 3 bases. The germline CDR1 and CDR2 sequences are SNHLY and FYNNEI. The CDR3 covers 15 residues. This CDR3 is CASSEGTGVYTEAFF. The CDR3 DNA reads as TGTGCCAGCAGTGAAGGTACAGGGGTTTACACTGAAGCTTTCTTT.

V usage is TRBV7-9 and J usage is TRBJ1-1; perhaps TRBD1 as D (5 bases). CDR3 length: 14 amino acids. Germline CDR1 and CDR2: SEHNR and FQNEAQ (reference sequence). Trimming pared 5 bases from V and 5 bases from J, leaving 15 bases between. The CDR3 DNA reads TGTGCCAGCAGCCATGAACCTCGACAGACTGAAGCTTTCTTT. As protein: CASSHEPRQTEAFF.

The rearrangement links TRBV7-9 to TRBJ1-5; D call uncertain. This CDR3 has 15 residues. The germline gives CDR1 SEHNR, CDR2 FQNEAQ (reference sequence). Trimming removed 3 bases from V and 0 bases from J, with 9 bases in between. As DNA, the CDR3 is TGTGCCAGCAGCTTGGGTGGACTTAGCAATCAGCCCCAGCATTTT. Its translation is CASSLGGLSNQPQHF.

CDR3 amino acids: CASSFPGLAVEQYF. The CDR3 DNA sequence: TGTGCCAGCAGCTTCCCGGGACTAGCGGTCGAGCAGTACTTC. The V call is TRBV5-8, the J call TRBJ2-7; 11 positions match TRBD2. The V segment lost 2 bases and the J segment 6 bases; nucleotides outside the gene matches: 4. The CDR3 consists of 14 residues. CDR1 is SGHTS, CDR2 YDEGEE, per germline.

The rearrangement links TRBV7-2 to TRBJ1-5, with 10 bases fitting TRBD1. V shed 5 bases and J 6 bases; nucleotides not matched to a gene: 13. CDR1 is SGHTA, CDR2 FQGNSA, per germline. This CDR3 is built from 17 residues. CDR3 residues: CASSPWIGQGGGQPQHF. The CDR3 DNA is TGTGCCAGCAGCCCTTGGATAGGACAGGGGGGAGGTCAGCCCCAGCATTTT.